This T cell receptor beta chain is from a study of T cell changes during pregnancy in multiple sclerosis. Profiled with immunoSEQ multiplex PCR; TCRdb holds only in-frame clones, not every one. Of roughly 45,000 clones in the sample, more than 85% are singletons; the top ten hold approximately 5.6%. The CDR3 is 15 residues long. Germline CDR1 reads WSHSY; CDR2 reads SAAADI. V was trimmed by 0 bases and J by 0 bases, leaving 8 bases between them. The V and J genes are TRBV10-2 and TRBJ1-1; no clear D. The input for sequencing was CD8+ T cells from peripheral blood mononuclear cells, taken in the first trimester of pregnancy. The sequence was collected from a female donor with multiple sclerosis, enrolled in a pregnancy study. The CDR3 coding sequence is TGCGCCAGCAGTGAGTCGAGAGGGATGAACACTGAAGCTTTCTTT. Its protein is CASSESRGMNTEAFF.